This T cell receptor (beta chain) is drawn from a study of cytomegalovirus exposure and HLA in healthy donors. General study findings and limits: According to an earlier analysis, most TCR beta V segments yielded productive rearrangements about 87% or about 30% of the time.

Regarding this clone: Its matching antigen is unknown.

Primers included in the PCR were 60 Vbeta and 13 Jbeta primers. Data came from immunoSEQ multiplex PCR; TCRdb stores just in-frame clones and leaves some out. The sample lists roughly 130,000 clones, roughly 80% occurring once. Material: PBMCs. This clonotype originated in a woman aged 40 to 50 in good health and CMV-seronegative.

CDR3 region: CATSRGGDRHEQYF. CDR3 nucleotides: TGTGCCACCAGCAGAGGGGGGGACCGCCACGAGCAGTACTTC. The chain combines TRBV15 with TRBJ2-7; D is possibly TRBD2 (6 bases). Germline V gives CDR1 LNHNV, CDR2 YYDKDF (reference sequence). The V and J ends lost 1 base and 5 bases respectively, with 12 bases between them. The CDR3 runs to 14 residues.